The 16 T cell receptor beta chains presented below share a single source sample, sequenced in a study of regulatory T cells in long-lasting Graves disease. According to the study, TCR beta libraries were built with iRepertoire HTBI primers and CDR3-region Arm-PCR. MiXCR, run by TCRdb on the multiplex PCR reads, gives a single entry per CDR3 protein. The table lists hundreds of thousands of distinct CDR3 sequences, less than 25% of them singletons. Time point in this sample: persistent/refractory GD, antithyroid drugs over 5 years with positive TRAb. The TCR library was made from RNA extracted from PBMCs. Sequences were derived from peripheral blood mononuclear cells (PBMCs), sampled when the disease was refractory, from a patient treated with antithyroid drugs. These receptors were taken from a female donor with Graves disease.

This clonotype has a count of ten or more. This CDR3 reads CSVSPGVNTEAFF. For the CDR3, the DNA is TGCAGCGTTTCCCCAGGGGTGAACACTGAAGCTTTCTTT. This chain uses TRBV29-1 with TRBJ1-1; maybe TRBD1 (6 bases). The V end was cut by 5 bases, the J end by 0 bases, with 10 bases between. The germline V gene encodes CDR1 SQVTM and CDR2 ANQGSEA. The CDR3 runs to 13 residues.

This clonotype was detected a few times. The CDR3 DNA reads as TGTGCCACAAACCCGACAGGGGACCAGCCCCAGCATTTT. Translation gives CATNPTGDQPQHF. V gene TRBV6-2 or TRBV6-3 combines with J gene TRBJ1-5; 8 nucleotides line up with TRBD1. J lost 7 bases, V lost 10 bases, and 9 bases had no gene match. Germline-derived CDR1 and CDR2 are MNHEY and SVGEGT. This CDR3 contains 13 residues.

This clonotype was seen repeatedly, ten times or more. The gene calls are TRBV12-3 or TRBV12-4 and TRBJ2-7; tentative D call: TRBD2 (5 bases). CDR3 length: 15 amino acids. Trimming cost V 3 bases and J 6 bases, with 18 bases left between them. CDR3 in DNA: TGTGCCAGCAGTTTTGGGCTCGAGTCAGAGGGCGAGCAGTACTTC. It translates to CASSFGLESEGEQYF.

The chain employs TRBV6-2 or TRBV6-3 and TRBJ1-2; maybe TRBD1 (6 bases). The CDR3 sequence is 13 residues long. From germline, CDR1 is MNHEY and CDR2 SVGEGT. V lost 2 bases to trimming and J lost 4 bases, with 8 bases between them. This CDR3 is CASSYPGAYGYTF. CDR3 nucleotide sequence: TGTGCCAGCAGTTACCCGGGGGCCTATGGCTACACCTTC.

The chain uses TRBV20-1 and TRBJ2-7; 8 nucleotides agree with TRBD1. Germline V gives CDR1 DFQATT, CDR2 SNEGSKA (reference sequence). V lost 4 bases to trimming and J lost 4 bases; unmatched junction nucleotides: 9. This CDR3 has 14 amino acids. DNA of the CDR3: TGCAGTGCTACCCGGCCGGACAGGGTATACGAGCAGTACTTC. Translation: CSATRPDRVYEQYF.

The V and J genes are TRBV27 and TRBJ2-7; D not certain. Germline values: CDR1 MNHEY, CDR2 SMNVEV (reference sequence). The CDR3 spans 12 residues. Trimming stripped 7 bases from V and 6 bases from J, with 13 bases between. The CDR3 spells CASNVIAAEQYF. The CDR3 nucleotides read TGTGCCAGCAACGTCATCGCTGCCGAGCAGTACTTC.

The table lists this clonotype with a few counts. This chain links TRBV4-1 with TRBJ1-5; D is ambiguous. V shed 0 bases and J shed 0 bases, with 12 bases lying between them. Germline CDR1 is MGHRA and CDR2 is YSYEKL. This CDR3 spans 17 amino acids. The CDR3 sequence is CASSQDSLGSSNQPQHF. For the CDR3, the DNA is TGCGCCAGCAGCCAAGATTCCCTAGGTAGTAGCAATCAGCCCCAGCATTTT.

V is TRBV13 and J is TRBJ2-7, with a tentative D call TRBD1 (5 bases). The germline V gene has CDR1 PRHDT and CDR2 FYEKMQ (reference sequence). V was clipped by 2 bases and J by 7 bases, with 15 bases between them. The CDR3 covers 14 residues. The CDR3 nucleotides read TGTGCCAGCAGCTTAACCGGTGGGGCTTGGGAGCAGTACTTC. This encodes CASSLTGGAWEQYF.

This clonotype was counted a few times. The rearrangement links TRBV6-2 or TRBV6-3 to TRBJ2-2, with D perhaps TRBD2 (6 bases). The CDR3 has 13 residues. Germline CDR1 reads MNHEY; CDR2 reads SVGEGT. Deletions cut 7 bases from V and 3 bases from J, with 9 bases between. CDR3 sequence: CASTGGYTGELFF. CDR3 nucleotides: TGTGCCAGCACCGGGGGTTACACCGGGGAGCTGTTTTTT.

Regarding this clonotype: This may be a read error, as it is one base from a much larger clone. This chain uses TRBV27 with TRBJ2-7, with D maybe TRBD2 (6 bases). CDR3 length equals 13 residues. Trimming removed 4 bases at V and 6 bases at J, with 13 bases between. In germline, CDR1 is MNHEY, CDR2 SMNVEV (reference sequence). This CDR3 is CASSSFRGSEQYF. The CDR3 region has the DNA TGTGCCAGCAGTTCGTTTCGGGGGAGCGAGCAGTACTTC.

This clonotype showed up just a few times. This chain uses TRBV5-1 with TRBJ2-2; possible D gene TRBD2, 5 bases. V lost 0 bases, J lost 4 bases, and 10 bases lay in between. The CDR3 length is 15 residues. Germline V CDR1 and CDR2: SGHRS, YFSETQ. The CDR3 here is CASSLEAGPTGELFF. CDR3 sequence (DNA): TGCGCCAGCAGCTTGGAGGCGGGCCCCACCGGGGAGCTGTTTTTT.

The V and J genes are TRBV20-1 and TRBJ1-4; no reliable D call. The germline V gene encodes CDR1 DFQATT and CDR2 SNEGSKA (reference sequence). The CDR3 covers 13 residues. The V gene lost 4 bases and the J gene lost 7 bases, with 13 bases spanning the gap. Here the CDR3 reads CSANPGSGEKLFF. The CDR3 DNA follows: TGCAGTGCTAATCCGGGAAGCGGTGAAAAACTGTTTTTT.

This clonotype was counted a few times. A much larger clone differs from this one at a single base, so this may be a read error. The chain links TRBV3-1 to TRBJ1-2; TRBD1 agrees at 7 bases. This CDR3 region has 16 residues. Germline V gives CDR1 LGHDT, CDR2 YNNKEL (reference sequence). The CDR3 DNA reads TGTGCCGGCAGCCAATCTGGATTCCAGGGGGACTATGGCTACACCTTC. Amino acids: CAGSQSGFQGDYGYTF.

The V call is TRBV10-3, the J call TRBJ1-3; 8 bases align to TRBD1. The CDR3 covers 14 residues. The J segment lost 2 bases and the V segment lost 6 bases, leaving 3 bases of the junction unmatched. Germline V gives CDR1 ENHRY, CDR2 SYGVKD. CDR3 bases: TGTGCCATCAGCAAACAGGGGGCTGGAAACACCATATATTTT. Translation gives CAISKQGAGNTIYF.

There are many counts of this clonotype. V and J are TRBV3-1 and TRBJ2-5; 8 bases are shared with TRBD1. V lost 2 bases, J lost 1 base, and 3 bases stayed unmatched. This CDR3 is built from 15 residues. Germline loops: CDR1 LGHDT, CDR2 YNNKEL (reference sequence). In DNA form, the CDR3 reads TGTGCCAGCAGCCAATGGGGACAGGTCCAAGAGACCCAGTACTTC. Protein product: CASSQWGQVQETQYF.

The table lists this clonotype with many counts. The chain combines TRBV11-2 with TRBJ2-2; 12 nucleotides match TRBD1. With 3 bases clipped from V and 5 bases from J, the junction kept 4 bases outside the gene matches. Looked up from germline, CDR1 is SGHAT and CDR2 is FQNNGV. CDR3 length: 16 amino acids. The CDR3 reads CASSLRDRGRTGELFF. The CDR3 bases are TGTGCCAGCAGCTTGCGGGACAGGGGGCGGACCGGGGAGCTGTTTTTT.